This TCR beta chain is from a study of T-cell reconstitution after alpha-beta-depleted transplantation in children. Unique molecular identifiers were used in preparing the TCRbeta library. TCRdb ran MiXCR on the PCR reads and lists one entry per CDR3 protein. The table includes about 510,000 distinct CDR3 sequences, about an eighth detected once. Whole-study results and caveats: A year post-transplant, T-cell counts and diversity derived mostly from newly produced T cells. At day 60, the high TCRbeta diversity found in some patients originated from recipient T cells and thymic progenitors that had survived. In patients about two months after transplant, alpha-beta T cells reportedly arose from several hundred expanded graft clones.

The V gene's germline CDR1 is LNHNV and CDR2 YYDKDF (reference sequence). V gave up 3 bases and J gave up 5 bases; unmatched junction bases: 12. CDR3 size: 16 residues. Turning to this clonotype: Its specificity is not known.

The rearrangement joins TRBV15 to TRBJ2-5; TRBD2 matches 7 bases. The starting material was PBMCs, mostly from graft donor cells, obtained 180 days after TCRalphabeta/CD19-depleted stem cell transplant. The sequence was obtained from a female patient under 10 years old who had a stem cell transplant for aplastic anemia, so the T cells may come from the graft donor. The CDR3 spells CATSSQWGGVGETQYF. For the CDR3, the DNA is TGTGCCACCAGCAGCCAATGGGGGGGGGTTGGGGAGACCCAGTACTTC. Supplemented by reference TRBV15 and TRBJ2-5, the full variable domain reads DAMVIQNPRYQVTQFGKPVTLSCSQTLNHNVMYWYQQKSSQAPKLLFHYYDKDFNNEADTPDNFQSRRPNTSFCFLDIRSPGLGDTAMYLCATSSQWGGVGETQYFGPGTRLLVL.